This T cell receptor beta chain was captured by sequencing in a study of a mutant IDH1 vaccine in newly diagnosed glioma. Turning to the study itself: V12 corresponded to week 35 and V13 to week 47.

Concerning this clone: Its antigen is not identified.

Only in-frame clones appear in the TCRdb table, and some are missing; sequencing was by immunoSEQ multiplex PCR. The sample lists about 94,000 clones; approximately 89% were seen once. Study-wide results and limits: Top-clonotype changes in peripheral T cells seemed unrelated to pseudoprogression. Detectable vaccine-induced immune responses arose in over 90% of patients.

The time point was: week 47, end of study. A single vaccine dose contained 300 ug of mutant IDH1 20-mer peptide, and topical imiquimod was used with it. Patients received eight vaccinations in weeks 1, 3, 5, 7, 11, 15, 19, 23. Germline V gene sequence: CDR1 LNHDA, CDR2 SQIVND (reference sequence). After removal of 0 bases from V and 1 base from J, the junction contained 0 bases not matched to a gene. The length of the CDR3 is 16 residues. This TCR derives from a woman in her forties or fifties with glioma. The specimen was PBMCs, collected from a glioma patient whose treatment included an IDH1 peptide vaccine. The gene calls are TRBV19 and TRBJ2-3; 11 bases agree with TRBD2. The CDR3: CASSIELAGGTDTQYF. In DNA form, the CDR3 reads TGTGCCAGTAGTATAGAACTAGCGGGAGGCACAGATACGCAGTATTTT.